The rows below give T cell receptor beta chains drawn from one sample of a study of human T cells and chemical hapten exposure. Using its own MiXCR run on the RACE reads, TCRdb lists one record per CDR3 protein. The sample lists over 70,000 distinct CDR3 sequences; around 15% were seen once. This specimen consisted of whole blood, obtained in connection with sensitization to the hapten diphenylcyclopropenone (DPC). The source is a woman between 50 and 59 years old with alopecia areata. Some clones in this sample may be carry-over from other donors' samples. Both conserved end residues are part of each CDR3. D genes are given only for firm matches. The size of a clone is reported for some rows only, either as once, few or many, or as a class for expanded clones.

v_call: TRBV28; clone_size: few; j_call: TRBJ1-2; d_call: -; cdr3_aa: CASSLGGQTGYTF; cdr3_nt: TGTGCCAGCAGTTTAGGCGGACAGACTGGCTACACCTTC
v_call: TRBV19; clone_size: -; j_call: TRBJ1-5; d_call: -; cdr3_aa: CASSMLENSNQPQHF; cdr3_nt: TGTGCCAGTAGTATGCTAGAAAATAGCAATCAGCCCCAGCATTTT
v_call: TRBV5-1; clone_size: few; j_call: TRBJ2-7; d_call: TRBD1; cdr3_aa: CASSWTGGVEQYF; cdr3_nt: TGCGCCAGCAGCTGGACAGGGGGAGTCGAGCAGTACTTC
v_call: TRBV12-3/TRBV12-4; clone_size: -; j_call: TRBJ2-1; d_call: -; cdr3_aa: CASSLGWLAYNEQFF; cdr3_nt: TGTGCCAGCAGTTTAGGGTGGCTAGCGTACAATGAGCAGTTCTTC
v_call: TRBV7-2; clone_size: few; j_call: TRBJ2-3; d_call: TRBD2; cdr3_aa: CASSFRLADSTDTQYF; cdr3_nt: TGTGCCAGCAGCTTCAGACTAGCCGACTCCACAGATACGCAGTATTTT
v_call: TRBV18; clone_size: few; j_call: TRBJ1-5; d_call: -; cdr3_aa: CASSPPGRGGNQPQHF; cdr3_nt: TGTGCCAGCTCACCACCGGGCAGGGGTGGCAATCAGCCCCAGCATTTT
v_call: TRBV29-1; clone_size: few; j_call: TRBJ2-1; d_call: TRBD2; cdr3_aa: CSGRPGTSGVVEQFF; cdr3_nt: TGCAGCGGGAGACCCGGGACTAGCGGAGTCGTTGAGCAGTTCTTC
v_call: TRBV12-3/TRBV12-4; clone_size: few; j_call: TRBJ2-1; d_call: TRBD2; cdr3_aa: CASSPTTSVSREQFF; cdr3_nt: TGTGCCAGCAGTCCAACCACTAGCGTGTCGCGGGAGCAGTTCTTC
v_call: TRBV6-2/TRBV6-3; clone_size: -; j_call: TRBJ2-3; d_call: -; cdr3_aa: CASSYRTTSLDTQYF; cdr3_nt: TGTGCCAGCAGTTACCGGACAACCTCCCTAGATACGCAGTATTTT
v_call: TRBV9; clone_size: -; j_call: TRBJ2-7; d_call: TRBD1; cdr3_aa: CASSEDRDHEQYF; cdr3_nt: TGTGCCAGCAGCGAGGACAGGGACCACGAGCAGTACTTC
v_call: TRBV5-1; clone_size: -; j_call: TRBJ1-1; d_call: -; cdr3_aa: CASSQIWAGGTEAFF; cdr3_nt: -
v_call: TRBV29-1; clone_size: few; j_call: TRBJ2-7; d_call: TRBD1; cdr3_aa: CSVVGQSEQYF; cdr3_nt: TGCAGCGTTGTGGGACAGAGTGAGCAGTACTTC
v_call: TRBV29-1; clone_size: medium-sized; j_call: TRBJ1-5; d_call: -; cdr3_aa: CSVSPGIRQPQHF; cdr3_nt: TGCAGCGTTAGTCCAGGGATTAGACAGCCCCAGCATTTT
v_call: TRBV29-1; clone_size: -; j_call: TRBJ2-1; d_call: TRBD2; cdr3_aa: CSVDRTSANNEQFF; cdr3_nt: TGCAGCGTCGATAGGACTAGTGCTAACAATGAGCAGTTCTTC
v_call: TRBV29-1; clone_size: -; j_call: TRBJ2-2; d_call: TRBD2; cdr3_aa: CSVEDRLAGNTGELFF; cdr3_nt: TGCAGCGTTGAAGATAGGCTAGCGGGGAACACCGGGGAGCTGTTTTTT
v_call: TRBV3-1; clone_size: -; j_call: TRBJ2-1; d_call: -; cdr3_aa: CASSQVTGYNEQFF; cdr3_nt: TGTGCCAGCAGCCAAGTGACAGGCTACAATGAGCAGTTCTTC
v_call: TRBV7-2; clone_size: few; j_call: TRBJ2-1; d_call: TRBD2; cdr3_aa: CASSLVSSGRDEQFF; cdr3_nt: TGTGCCAGCAGCTTAGTGTCTAGCGGGAGGGATGAGCAGTTCTTC
v_call: TRBV29-1; clone_size: -; j_call: TRBJ1-4; d_call: -; cdr3_aa: CSVDSGATNGKLFF; cdr3_nt: TGCAGCGTTGACTCAGGAGCAACTAATGGAAAACTGTTTTTT
v_call: TRBV29-1; clone_size: few; j_call: TRBJ1-1; d_call: -; cdr3_aa: CSVVGTVNSNTEALF; cdr3_nt: TGCAGCGTTGTGGGCACGGTCAATAGTAACACTGAAGCTCTCTTT
v_call: TRBV11-2; clone_size: -; j_call: TRBJ2-1; d_call: TRBD2; cdr3_aa: CASSHGTTYNEQFF; cdr3_nt: TGTGCCAGCAGCCACGGGACTACTTACAATGAGCAGTTCTTC
v_call: TRBV20-1; clone_size: -; j_call: TRBJ1-4; d_call: -; cdr3_aa: CSARRDGAEKLFF; cdr3_nt: TGCAGTGCTAGAAGGGACGGAGCTGAAAAACTGTTTTTT
v_call: TRBV20-1; clone_size: -; j_call: TRBJ2-7; d_call: TRBD2; cdr3_aa: CSARPSSGAYEQYF; cdr3_nt: TGCAGTGCTAGACCCTCTAGCGGTGCCTACGAGCAGTACTTC
v_call: TRBV28; clone_size: few; j_call: TRBJ2-1; d_call: -; cdr3_aa: CASIGSSYNEQFF; cdr3_nt: TGTGCCAGCATTGGGAGCTCCTACAATGAGCAGTTCTTC
v_call: TRBV6-2/TRBV6-3; clone_size: -; j_call: TRBJ1-6; d_call: TRBD1; cdr3_aa: CASSSGTGYSPLHF; cdr3_nt: TGTGCCAGCAGCTCCGGGACAGGGTATTCACCCCTCCACTTT
v_call: TRBV12-3/TRBV12-4; clone_size: few; j_call: TRBJ1-1; d_call: -; cdr3_aa: CASSLPPARTEAFF; cdr3_nt: TGTGCCAGCAGTTTGCCCCCAGCTCGCACTGAAGCTTTCTTT
v_call: TRBV18; clone_size: few; j_call: TRBJ2-2; d_call: -; cdr3_aa: CASSPIGSEAGELFF; cdr3_nt: TGTGCCAGCTCACCAATTGGGAGCGAGGCCGGGGAGCTGTTTTTT